These 22 T cell receptor beta chains were all obtained from the same sample, sequenced in a study of T cells after yellow fever vaccination. TCRdb reprocessed the 5' RACE reads via MiXCR and lists one record per CDR3 protein. Among some 320,000 distinct CDR3 sequences listed, over 3.5% were seen once. This sample comprised PBMCs, obtained 5 days after the yellow fever booster vaccination. Receptors were obtained from a young man who received the YFV17D yellow fever vaccine.

This clonotype was seen ten or more times. The CDR3 region is CASSSTRGGNEQFF. CDR3 DNA: TGTGCCAGCAGCTCAACCCGGGGGGGCAATGAGCAGTTCTTC. V and J are TRBV5-5 and TRBJ2-1; 8 nucleotides line up with TRBD2. Trimming removed 3 bases from V and 6 bases from J; junction bases left unmatched: 5. Germline-derived CDR1 and CDR2 are SGHKS and YYEKEE (reference sequence). CDR3 size: 14 residues.

The V gene is TRBV30, the J gene TRBJ1-4; 9 bases are a match to TRBD1. Germline values: CDR1 GTSNPN, CDR2 SVGIG (reference sequence). The CDR3 length is 15 residues. J gave up 4 bases and V 5 bases, and 8 bases lay outside the gene matches. CDR3 loop: CAWGKGTGFNEKLFF. The CDR3 region has the DNA TGTGCCTGGGGGAAAGGGACAGGGTTTAATGAAAAACTGTTTTTT. Drawing the rest from reference TRBV30 and TRBJ1-4, the complete variable domain is SQTIHQWPATLVQPVGSPLSLECTVEGTSNPNLYWYRQAAGRGLQLLFYSVGIGQISSEVPQNLSASRPQDRQFILSSKKLLLSDSGFYLCAWGKGTGFNEKLFFGSGTQLSVL.

The V call is TRBV7-2, the J call TRBJ2-2; 10 positions agree with TRBD2. J was trimmed by 7 bases and V by 5 bases; bases with no gene match: 10. This CDR3 contains 16 residues. The V gene's germline CDR1 is SGHTA and CDR2 FQGNSA. CDR3 nucleotides: TGTGCCAGCAGCCCTGTGATAGCGGGAGGAAACGGGGAGCTGTTTTTT. Translation gives CASSPVIAGGNGELFF.

A few counts support this clonotype. J is TRBJ2-1 and V is TRBV20-1; D is undetermined. Trimming left V 0 bases short and J 10 bases short, with 13 bases between. Germline CDR1 DFQATT, CDR2 SNEGSKA (reference sequence). The CDR3 is made up of 13 amino acids. The CDR3 loop reads CSARDWALGEQFF. CDR3 DNA: TGCAGTGCTAGAGATTGGGCCCTCGGGGAGCAGTTCTTC.

In this sample, this clonotype turned up many times. The chain couples TRBV7-6 to TRBJ2-1; tentative D call: TRBD1 (6 bases). Germline V gene sequence: CDR1 SGHVS, CDR2 FNYEAQ. The CDR3 consists of 13 residues. The V and J ends lost 4 bases and 5 bases respectively, with 9 bases between them. The CDR3 loop is CASSWTVNNEQFF. In nucleotides, the CDR3 is TGTGCCAGCAGCTGGACAGTGAACAATGAGCAGTTCTTC.

There are a few counts of this clonotype. V and J are TRBV9 and TRBJ1-2; 9 nucleotides match TRBD1. V lost 4 bases, J lost 6 bases, and 10 bases stayed unmatched. This CDR3 spans 15 amino acids. The V gene's germline CDR1 is SGDLS and CDR2 YYNGEE. CDR3 region: CASSPHGTGTDGYTF. CDR3 nucleotides: TGTGCCAGCAGCCCCCACGGGACAGGGACGGATGGCTACACCTTC.

This clonotype has only a few counts. The chain is built from TRBV28 and TRBJ2-7, with D unresolved. CDR1 and CDR2 (germline): MDHEN, SYDVKM. Trimming removed 7 bases at V and 6 bases at J, with 13 bases between. CDR3 length: 12 residues. The CDR3 here is CASNLAGGEQYF. The CDR3 DNA reads TGTGCCAGCAATCTCGCAGGCGGCGAGCAGTACTTC.

This clonotype was counted between two and nine times. V and J are TRBV10-1 and TRBJ2-3, with TRBD2 matching over 10 bases. CDR1 and CDR2 (germline): WNHNN, SYGVQD (reference sequence). The CDR3 spans 15 residues. Trimming removed 6 bases from V and 1 base from J; junction bases left unmatched: 4. This CDR3 reads CASSVGTSGTDTQYF. Written as DNA, the CDR3 is TGCGCCAGCAGCGTAGGGACTAGCGGCACAGATACGCAGTATTTT.

The J gene is TRBJ2-4, the V gene TRBV7-9, with 7 bases fitting TRBD1. The CDR3 runs 14 residues. V dropped 3 bases and J dropped 7; count of bases not matched to a gene: 6. Per germline, CDR1 SEHNR and CDR2 FQNEAQ (reference sequence). Here the CDR3 DNA reads TGTGCCAGCAGCTTGGGGACAGCAAGGAACATTCAGTACTTC. It translates to CASSLGTARNIQYF.

The chain recombines TRBV10-3 with TRBJ1-1; D call uncertain. The CDR3 is 14 residues long. V was pared by 0 bases and J by 0 bases, with 5 bases between. Germline values: CDR1 ENHRY, CDR2 SYGVKD. The CDR3 DNA follows: TGTGCCATCAGTGAGTCTGGGTTGAACACTGAAGCTTTCTTT. It translates to CAISESGLNTEAFF.

This clonotype came up a few times. The chain employs TRBV5-1 and TRBJ2-2; D gene uncertain. The germline V and J ends were trimmed by 1 base and 9 bases, with 13 bases remaining between them. Germline assignment: CDR1 SGHRS and CDR2 YFSETQ. The CDR3 is 14 residues long. The CDR3 reads CASSLFVDNRELFF. For the CDR3, the DNA is TGCGCCAGCAGCTTGTTTGTCGACAACAGGGAGCTGTTTTTT.

The V gene is TRBV7-2, the J gene TRBJ1-2; D ambiguous. Germline V gives CDR1 SGHTA, CDR2 FQGNSA. V lost 5 bases and J 8 bases, leaving 15 bases between the germline ends. The CDR3 has 13 amino acids. The CDR3 bases are TGTGCCAGCAGCGCGCACCTCCGAGAGGGCTACACCTTC. Translated, it gives CASSAHLREGYTF.

This clonotype was detected only a few times. The J gene is TRBJ2-1, the V gene TRBV11-1; 8 nucleotides agree with TRBD2. Germline V gene data show CDR1 as SGHAT and CDR2 as FQDESV (reference sequence). This CDR3 is built from 17 residues. The V and J ends lost 5 bases and 2 bases, in that order; junction bases with no gene match: 11. The CDR3 sequence: CASSPDKAGVAYNEQFF. As DNA, the CDR3 is TGTGCCAGCAGCCCCGACAAAGCGGGGGTGGCCTACAATGAGCAGTTCTTC.

Many counts were recorded for this clonotype. The gene calls are TRBV6-2 or TRBV6-3 and TRBJ2-1; TRBD2 agrees at 9 bases. Germline V gene data show CDR1 as MNHEY and CDR2 as SVGEGT. The V and J ends lost 6 bases and 2 bases, in that order; junction bases with no gene match: 2. This CDR3 region has 14 residues. The CDR3: CASRRGGTYNEQFF. The CDR3 region has the DNA TGTGCCAGCAGGCGGGGGGGAACCTACAATGAGCAGTTCTTC.

The rearrangement joins TRBV12-3 or TRBV12-4 to TRBJ1-2; D is undetermined. Trimming stripped 6 bases from V and 3 bases from J, with 11 bases between. CDR3 size: 13 residues. The CDR3, as DNA: TGTGCCAGCAGCTCCAACGCGGACTATGGCTACACCTTC. It specifies CASSSNADYGYTF.

The chain recombines TRBV7-8 with TRBJ2-1, with 8 bases matching TRBD2. J was trimmed by 6 bases and V by 3 bases; bases with no gene match: 13. The CDR3 is made up of 17 amino acids. Germline V gene sequence: CDR1 SGHVS, CDR2 FQNEAQ. The DNA for the CDR3 is TGTGCCAGCAGCTTTGGTTTAGCGGGGTACCGACTCAATGAGCAGTTCTTC. Translated, it gives CASSFGLAGYRLNEQFF.

In this sample, this clonotype turned up a few times. The CDR3: CASSYYGTENTGELFF. Written as DNA, the CDR3 is TGTGCCAGCAGTTACTACGGGACAGAGAACACCGGGGAGCTGTTTTTT. The chain carries TRBV6-2 or TRBV6-3 and TRBJ2-2; 7 bases are shared with TRBD1. Germline CDR1 is MNHEY and CDR2 is SVGEGT. V shed 1 base, J shed 1 base, and the junction held 3 bases outside the gene matches. The length of the CDR3 is 16 residues.

This clonotype was counted ten times or more. The chain employs TRBV20-1 and TRBJ2-2; D is ambiguous. The CDR3 length is 13 residues. Trimming cost V 1 base and J 2 bases, with 5 bases left between them. The germline gives CDR1 DFQATT, CDR2 SNEGSKA (reference sequence). The CDR3 DNA reads as TGCAGTGCTAGAGTTATAAACACCGGGGAGCTGTTTTTT. It yields the protein CSARVINTGELFF.

The rearrangement links TRBV21-1 to TRBJ2-3; the D call of TRBD2 is as the table states it, not checked on the DNA. TRBV21-1 is a recognized pseudogene. The CDR3 sequence is 17 residues long. The CDR3 here is CASSKAPGGPYLATQYF. CDR3 sequence (DNA): TGTGCCAGCAGCAAAGCTCCGGGGGGGCCGTATCTCGCTACGCAGTATTTT.

Many counts were recorded for this clonotype. The chain joins TRBV6-2 or TRBV6-3 to TRBJ2-3, with TRBD2 matching 7 bases. J was trimmed by 7 bases and V by 6 bases; bases with no gene match: 13. The CDR3 is 15 residues long. Per the germline V gene, CDR1 is MNHEY and CDR2 is SVGEGT. CDR3 sequence (DNA): TGTGCCAGCAGCTCTCACCGGGACTACGTCAATACGCAGTATTTT. Protein product: CASSSHRDYVNTQYF.

The chain has TRBV11-2 and TRBJ2-5; 11 nucleotides line up with TRBD2. The CDR3 runs to 16 residues. Germline V gene data show CDR1 as SGHAT and CDR2 as FQNNGV. J gave up 5 bases and V 2 bases, and 7 bases lay outside the gene matches. This CDR3 is CASSLISGGAGETQYF. DNA of the CDR3: TGTGCCAGCAGCTTAATTAGCGGGGGGGCCGGTGAGACCCAGTACTTC.

This clonotype was found a few times. The chain joins TRBV2 to TRBJ2-5, with a tentative D call TRBD2 (6 bases). Trimming took 8 bases from V and 3 from J, leaving 16 bases between them. The germline gives CDR1 SNHLY, CDR2 FYNNEI. The CDR3 is 14 residues long. The CDR3, as DNA: TGTGCCAGCTGGAGCTGGGACTCCAAAGAGACCCAGTACTTC. Its protein is CASWSWDSKETQYF.